This TCR beta chain was sequenced in a study of human T cells and chemical hapten exposure. Time point denoted: patch test 2, 6 weeks after DPC sensitization. The treatment denotes: therapeutic diphenylcyclopropenone sensitization with weekly scalp DPC. Unique molecular identifiers were linked by the library to individual cDNA molecules. TCRdb recomputed calls from the RACE reads with MiXCR, one row per CDR3 protein. The sample records just over 350,000 distinct CDR3 sequences, about 6.3% being singletons. As for this clonotype: Its matching antigen is unknown.

Overall study results and limits: Alopecia affecting every donor means their immune response may not match healthy people's. Expanded TCRs created a significantly greater count of big CDR3 similarity clusters than controls did.

This TCR came from a woman aged 18-30 years with alopecia areata. Some clones in this sample may be carry-over from other donors' samples. Sample: whole blood, taken in connection with sensitization to the hapten diphenylcyclopropenone (DPC).

The CDR3 DNA sequence: TGTGCCAGCAGCCCACCTGGGGAGGAGCCCGAGCAGTACTTC. It encodes CASSPPGEEPEQYF. The chain recombines TRBV4-2 with TRBJ2-7; a possible D gene is TRBD2 (6 bases). Germline CDR1 is LGHNA and CDR2 is YNFKEQ. The length of the CDR3 is 14 residues. Trimming cost V 4 bases and J 6 bases, with 16 bases left between them.